This TCR beta chain is from a study of response to subunit inactivated influenza vaccine. Study-wide results and limits: The authors offered the suggestion that each seasonal influenza vaccination recruits few new T cells.

One entry per CDR3 protein, called by TCRdb with MiXCR from the RT-PCR reads. The profile shows a few hundred thousand distinct CDR3 sequences, approximately 21% of them singletons. Germline V gives CDR1 SGHVS, CDR2 FQNEAQ. CDR3 length equals 14 residues. Between the trimmed V and J ends, which lost 4 bases and 2 bases, there was a span of 11 bases. This clonotype has ten or more counts. Its antigen remains unknown. This receptor was taken from a man in his fifties or sixties who received an inactivated influenza vaccine. The rearrangement joins TRBV7-8 to TRBJ1-2, with TRBD1 as a possible D gene (6 bases). Specimen: PBMCs from blood, collected around 22 months after vaccination. CDR3 in DNA: TGTGCCAGCAGCTCGAAGACAGGAAACTATGGCTACACCTTC. This sequence encodes CASSSKTGNYGYTF.